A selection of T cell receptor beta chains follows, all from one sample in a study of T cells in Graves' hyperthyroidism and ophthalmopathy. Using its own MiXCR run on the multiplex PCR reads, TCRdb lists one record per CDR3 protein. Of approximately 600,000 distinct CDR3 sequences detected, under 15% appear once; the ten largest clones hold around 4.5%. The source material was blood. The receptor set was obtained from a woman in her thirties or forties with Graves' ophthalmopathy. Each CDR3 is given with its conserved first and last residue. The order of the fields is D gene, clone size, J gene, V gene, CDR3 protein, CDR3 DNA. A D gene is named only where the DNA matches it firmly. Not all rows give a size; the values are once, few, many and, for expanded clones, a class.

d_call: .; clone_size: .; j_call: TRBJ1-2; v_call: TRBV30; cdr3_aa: CAWSPGPAANYGYTF; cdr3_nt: TGTGCCTGGAGCCCCGGGCCAGCGGCTAACTATGGCTACACCTTC
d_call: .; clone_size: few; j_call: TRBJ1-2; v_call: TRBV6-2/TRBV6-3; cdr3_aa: CASSGPGGYGYTF; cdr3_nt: TGTGCCAGCAGCGGACCGGGGGGCTACGGCTACACCTTC
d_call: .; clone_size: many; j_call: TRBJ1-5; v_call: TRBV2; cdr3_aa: CASSGGGPYSNQPQHF; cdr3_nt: TGTGCCAGCAGTGGGGGGGGCCCTTATAGCAATCAGCCCCAGCATTTT
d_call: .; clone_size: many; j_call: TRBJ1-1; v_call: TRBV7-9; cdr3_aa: CASSLARNEAFF; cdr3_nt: TGTGCCAGCAGCTTAGCGCGTAATGAAGCTTTCTTT
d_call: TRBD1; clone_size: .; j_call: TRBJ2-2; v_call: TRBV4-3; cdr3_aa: CASSQEAGGNTGELFF; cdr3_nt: TGCGCCAGCAGCCAAGAGGCAGGGGGGAACACCGGGGAGCTGTTTTTT
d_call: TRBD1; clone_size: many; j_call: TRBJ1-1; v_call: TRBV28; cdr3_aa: CALRDRARQAFF; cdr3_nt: TGTGCCCTTCGGGACAGGGCACGTCAAGCTTTCTTT
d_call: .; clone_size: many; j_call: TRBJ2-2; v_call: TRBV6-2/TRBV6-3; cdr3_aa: CASLRRDGELFF; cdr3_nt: TGTGCCAGCCTAAGGAGGGACGGGGAGCTGTTTTTT
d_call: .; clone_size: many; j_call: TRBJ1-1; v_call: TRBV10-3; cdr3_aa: CAIRGDPGNTEAFF; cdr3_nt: TGTGCCATAAGAGGGGACCCTGGGAACACTGAAGCTTTCTTT
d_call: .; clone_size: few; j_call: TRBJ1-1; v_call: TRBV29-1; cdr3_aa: CSEGRPSVAFF; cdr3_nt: TGCAGCGAAGGACGTCCTTCGGTAGCTTTCTTT
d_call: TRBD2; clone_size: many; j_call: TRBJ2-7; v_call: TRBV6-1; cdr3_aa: CASRFLAGKGYEQYF; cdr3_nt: TGTGCCAGCAGATTTCTAGCGGGAAAAGGCTACGAGCAGTACTTC
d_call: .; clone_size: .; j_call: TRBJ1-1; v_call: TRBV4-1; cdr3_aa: CASSQGVENTEAFF; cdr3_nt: TGCGCCAGCAGCCAAGGGGTGGAGAACACTGAAGCTTTCTTT
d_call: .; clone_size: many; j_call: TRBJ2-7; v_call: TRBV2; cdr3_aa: CASTKEIPYEQYF; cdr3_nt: TGTGCCAGCACGAAGGAGATCCCGTACGAGCAGTACTTC
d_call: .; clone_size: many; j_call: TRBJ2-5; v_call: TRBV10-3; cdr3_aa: CAISEGSQETQYF; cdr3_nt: TGTGCCATCAGTGAGGGGAGCCAAGAGACCCAGTACTTC
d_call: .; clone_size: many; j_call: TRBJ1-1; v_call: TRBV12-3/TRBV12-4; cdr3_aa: CASSFGGPNTEAFF; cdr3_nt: TGTGCCAGCAGTTTCGGGGGGCCGAACACTGAAGCTTTCTTT
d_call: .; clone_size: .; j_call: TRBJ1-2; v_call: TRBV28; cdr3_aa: CASSLDVGAGYTF; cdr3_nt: TGTGCCAGCAGTTTAGATGTGGGGGCCGGCTACACCTTC
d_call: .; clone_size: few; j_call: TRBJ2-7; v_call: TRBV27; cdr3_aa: CPVGVANEQYF; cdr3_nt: TGTCCGGTGGGTGTTGCGAACGAGCAGTACTTC
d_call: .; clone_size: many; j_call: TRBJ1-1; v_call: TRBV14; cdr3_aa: CASSQDRPWATEAFF; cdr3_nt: TGTGCCAGCAGCCAAGATAGGCCCTGGGCCACTGAAGCTTTCTTT
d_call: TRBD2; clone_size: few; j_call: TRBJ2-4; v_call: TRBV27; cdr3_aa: CASSLSGAGLAENIQYF; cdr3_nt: TGTGCCAGCAGTTTATCGGGAGCAGGACTAGCGGAAAACATTCAGTACTTC
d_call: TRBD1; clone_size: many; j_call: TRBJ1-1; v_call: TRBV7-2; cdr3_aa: CASSSTGGDTEAFF; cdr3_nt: TGTGCCAGCAGCTCCACAGGGGGAGACACTGAAGCTTTCTTT
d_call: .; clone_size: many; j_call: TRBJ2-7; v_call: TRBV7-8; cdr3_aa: CASSFADSLYEQYF; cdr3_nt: TGTGCCAGCAGCTTTGCCGACAGCCTCTACGAGCAGTACTTC
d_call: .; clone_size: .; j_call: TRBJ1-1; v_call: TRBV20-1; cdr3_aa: CSARGQGAAEAFF; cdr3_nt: TGCAGTGCTAGGGGCCAGGGCGCCGCCGAAGCTTTCTTT
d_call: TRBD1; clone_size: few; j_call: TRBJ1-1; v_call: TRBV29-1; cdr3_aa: CSVPPRRQGARMYMNTEAFF; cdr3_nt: TGCAGCGTTCCCCCCCGTCGACAGGGGGCGCGGATGTATATGAACACTGAAGCTTTCTTT
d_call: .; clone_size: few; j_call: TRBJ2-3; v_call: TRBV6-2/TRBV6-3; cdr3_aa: CASSYTAHSTQYF; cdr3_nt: TGTGCCAGCAGTTACACGGCGCACTCGACGCAGTATTTT
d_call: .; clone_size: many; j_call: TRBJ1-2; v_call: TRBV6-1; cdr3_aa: CASTLDRLGDYGYTF; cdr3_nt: TGTGCCAGCACCTTAGACAGGTTAGGCGACTATGGCTACACCTTC
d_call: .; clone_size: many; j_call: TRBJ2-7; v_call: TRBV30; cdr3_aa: CAWSPGVSYEQYF; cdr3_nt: TGTGCCTGGTCGCCGGGGGTCTCCTACGAGCAGTACTTC
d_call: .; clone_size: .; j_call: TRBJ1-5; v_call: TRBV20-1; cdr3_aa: CSGEGGGNQPQHF; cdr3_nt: TGCAGTGGGGAAGGGGGGGGCAATCAGCCCCAGCATTTT
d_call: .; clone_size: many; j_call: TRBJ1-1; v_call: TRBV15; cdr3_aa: CATRSGAPLDEAFF; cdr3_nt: TGTGCCACCAGGTCAGGGGCTCCCTTGGATGAAGCTTTCTTT
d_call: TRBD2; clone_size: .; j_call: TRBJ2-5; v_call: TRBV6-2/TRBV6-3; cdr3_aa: CASGELPLAGSQETQYF; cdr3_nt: TGTGCCAGCGGAGAGTTACCGCTAGCGGGAAGCCAAGAGACCCAGTACTTC
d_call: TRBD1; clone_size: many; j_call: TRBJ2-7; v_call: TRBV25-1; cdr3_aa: CASLGTGNNEQYF; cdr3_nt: TGTGCCAGCCTGGGGACAGGGAATAACGAGCAGTACTTC
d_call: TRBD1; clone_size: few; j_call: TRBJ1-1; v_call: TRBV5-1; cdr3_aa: CASSLLAGGFAEAFF; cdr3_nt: TGCGCCAGCAGTCTTTTAGCAGGGGGCTTCGCTGAAGCTTTCTTT
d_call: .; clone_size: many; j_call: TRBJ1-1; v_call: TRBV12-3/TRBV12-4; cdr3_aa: CASSFTRGEAFF; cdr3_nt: TGTGCCAGCAGTTTCACTCGCGGGGAAGCTTTCTTT
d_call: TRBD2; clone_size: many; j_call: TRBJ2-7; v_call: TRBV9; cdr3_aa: CASSASGGSYEQYF; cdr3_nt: TGTGCCAGCAGCGCGTCGGGAGGTTCCTACGAGCAGTACTTC
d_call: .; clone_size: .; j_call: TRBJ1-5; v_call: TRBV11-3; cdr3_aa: CASSSYMGSLRYSNQPQHF; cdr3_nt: TGTGCCAGCAGCTCCTACATGGGGTCCTTGCGATATAGCAATCAGCCCCAGCATTTT
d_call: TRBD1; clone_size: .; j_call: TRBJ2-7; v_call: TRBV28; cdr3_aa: CASSYTGQVNEQYF; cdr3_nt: TGTGCCAGCAGTTACACCGGACAGGTCAACGAGCAGTACTTC
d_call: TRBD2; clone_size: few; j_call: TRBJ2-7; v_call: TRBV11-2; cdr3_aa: CASSLPTTSGKITYEQYF; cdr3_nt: TGTGCCAGCAGCCTCCCCACTACTAGCGGGAAAATTACCTACGAGCAGTACTTC
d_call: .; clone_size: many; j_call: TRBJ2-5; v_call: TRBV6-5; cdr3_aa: CASSYSKLAEETQYF; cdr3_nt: TGTGCCAGCAGTTACTCGAAGTTAGCGGAAGAGACCCAGTACTTC
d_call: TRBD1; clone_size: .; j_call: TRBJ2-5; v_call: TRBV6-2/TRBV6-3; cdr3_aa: CASTRTGRDQETQYF; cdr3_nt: TGTGCCAGCACCCGGACAGGCAGGGACCAAGAGACCCAGTACTTC
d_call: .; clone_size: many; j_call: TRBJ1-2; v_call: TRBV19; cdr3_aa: CASSILSAYGYTF; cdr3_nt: TGTGCCAGTAGTATCCTATCGGCCTATGGCTACACCTTC
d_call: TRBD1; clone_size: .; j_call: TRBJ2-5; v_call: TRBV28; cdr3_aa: CASSPTGDRQETQYF; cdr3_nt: TGTGCCAGCAGTCCTACTGGGGACAGACAAGAGACCCAGTACTTC
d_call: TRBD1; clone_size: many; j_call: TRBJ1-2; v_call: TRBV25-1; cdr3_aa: CASRETGAGYGYTF; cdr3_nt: TGTGCCAGCAGAGAGACAGGGGCGGGCTATGGCTACACCTTC
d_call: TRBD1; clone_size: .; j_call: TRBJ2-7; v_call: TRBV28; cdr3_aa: CASSSPGQVYEQYF; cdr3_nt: TGTGCCAGCAGTTCACCGGGACAGGTTTACGAGCAGTACTTC
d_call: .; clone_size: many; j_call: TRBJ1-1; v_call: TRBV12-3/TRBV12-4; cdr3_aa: CASSTGHGAFF; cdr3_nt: TGTGCCAGCAGTACGGGGCATGGAGCTTTCTTT
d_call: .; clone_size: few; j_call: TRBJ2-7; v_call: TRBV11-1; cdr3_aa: CASSSPEGPGSYEQYF; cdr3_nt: TGTGCCAGCAGCTCACCGGAGGGCCCGGGGAGCTACGAGCAGTACTTC
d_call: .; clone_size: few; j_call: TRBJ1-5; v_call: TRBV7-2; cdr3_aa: CASSLSVDRPQHF; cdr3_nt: TGTGCCAGCAGCTTAAGTGTGGATCGGCCCCAGCATTTT
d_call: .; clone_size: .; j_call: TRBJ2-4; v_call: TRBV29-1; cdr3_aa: CSVVVRRTKNIQYF; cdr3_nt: TGCAGCGTTGTCGTCCGGAGAACCAAAAACATTCAGTACTTC
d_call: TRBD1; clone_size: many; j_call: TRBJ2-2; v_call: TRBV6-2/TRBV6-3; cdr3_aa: CASRTGTGITGELFF; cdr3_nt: TGTGCCAGCAGAACCGGGACAGGGATTACCGGGGAGCTGTTTTTT
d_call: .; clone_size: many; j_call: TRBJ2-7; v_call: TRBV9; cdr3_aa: CASSSRDGAYEQYF; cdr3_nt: TGTGCCAGCAGCAGTCGGGACGGGGCCTACGAGCAGTACTTC
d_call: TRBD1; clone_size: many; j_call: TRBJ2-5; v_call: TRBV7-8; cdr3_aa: CASSQGVLGSNQETQYF; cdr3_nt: TGTGCCAGCAGCCAGGGGGTTCTAGGGAGTAACCAAGAGACCCAGTACTTC
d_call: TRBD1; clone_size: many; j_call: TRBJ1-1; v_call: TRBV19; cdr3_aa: CASSNRDRGDFF; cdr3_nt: TGTGCCAGTAGCAACCGGGACAGGGGTGATTTCTTT
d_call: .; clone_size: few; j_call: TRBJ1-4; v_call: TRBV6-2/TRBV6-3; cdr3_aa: CASSQQGATNEKLFF; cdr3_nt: TGTGCCAGCAGCCAACAGGGAGCAACTAATGAAAAACTGTTTTTT
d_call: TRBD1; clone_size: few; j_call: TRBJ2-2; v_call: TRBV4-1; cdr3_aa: CASSEAGTGGNTGELFF; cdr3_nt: TGCGCCAGCTCCGAAGCGGGGACAGGGGGCAACACCGGGGAGCTGTTTTTT